One and the same sample provided the 21 T cell receptor beta chains below, sequenced in a study of shared clonotypes between healthy human individuals. TCRdb's copy holds only in-frame clones and misses some; the assay was immunoSEQ multiplex PCR. In the table there are 2 million to 3 million clones, 93% of which are singletons. The source material was naive CD4+ T cells from PBMCs. The subset here: CD45RA+ positively selected. The source of these receptors is a man between 18 and 29 years old in good health. Some clones in this sample may be carry-over from other donors' samples.

The chain has TRBV4-2 and TRBJ2-3; 8 positions agree with TRBD2. Losses at the gene ends were 4 bases for V and 5 bases for J; bases not matched to a gene: 5. Germline values: CDR1 LGHNA, CDR2 YNFKEQ. There are 14 residues in the CDR3. The CDR3 DNA reads TGTGCCAGCAGCCCAGCAGCGGGAGAAGATACGCAGTATTTT. This codes for CASSPAAGEDTQYF.

Concerning this clone: This sample also contains other DNA sequences that code for the same CDR3. The chain recombines TRBV11-3 with TRBJ2-3; D is unclear. CDR1 SGHNT and CDR2 YENEEA come from the germline V gene. The CDR3 consists of 13 residues. With 0 bases removed from V and 4 bases from J, the gap between germline ends came to 5 bases. As DNA, the CDR3 is TGTGCCAGCAGCTTAGATCTGGCAGATACGCAGTATTTT. Protein sequence: CASSLDLADTQYF.

The J gene is TRBJ2-7, the V gene TRBV11-2, with D possibly being TRBD1 (5 bases). Trimming left V 5 bases short and J 2 bases short, with 16 bases between. The CDR3 runs to 15 residues. The germline V gene encodes CDR1 SGHAT and CDR2 FQNNGV. The CDR3 coding sequence is TGTGCCAGCAGCCGAGGACAAGGGATCCCCTACGAGCAGTACTTC. It encodes CASSRGQGIPYEQYF.

The chain uses TRBV11-1 and TRBJ2-1, with D uncertain. V lost 5 bases to trimming and J lost 4 bases, with 6 bases between them. The CDR3 runs to 12 residues. Germline assignment: CDR1 SGHAT and CDR2 FQDESV (reference sequence). In DNA, the CDR3 is TGTGCCAGCAGCGAGCAGTACAATGAGCAGTTCTTC. Translating it yields CASSEQYNEQFF. The whole variable domain, remainder taken from reference TRBV11-1 and TRBJ2-1, is EAEVAQSPRYKITEKSQAVAFWCDPISGHATLYWYRQILGQGPELLVQFQDESVVDDSQLPKDRFSAERLKGVDSTLKIQPAELGDSAMYLCASSEQYNEQFFGPGTRLTVL.

The DNA of the CDR3 is TGTGCCAGCCCCCCCTTGGGACTAGCGGATTACGAGCAGTACTTC. Protein: CASPPLGLADYEQYF. V usage is TRBV28 and J usage is TRBJ2-7, with 11 bases that match TRBD2. This CDR3 has 15 amino acids. Germline V gene lookup returns CDR1 MDHEN and CDR2 SYDVKM. V dropped 8 bases and J dropped 4; count of bases not matched to a gene: 10.

CDR3 sequence (DNA): TGTGCCAGCAGCTCCGGAGACAGAAAAGACTACGAGCAGTACTTC. It specifies CASSSGDRKDYEQYF. The V gene is TRBV7-9, the J gene TRBJ2-7, with a weak D call TRBD1 (5 bases). The germline V gene has CDR1 SEHNR and CDR2 FQNEAQ (reference sequence). V was shortened by 4 bases and J by 3 bases, with 16 bases between the two germline ends. CDR3 length: 15 residues.

This clone has more than one count but fewer than ten. The chain joins TRBV30 to TRBJ2-3; 11 positions agree with TRBD2. The CDR3 spans 17 residues. In germline, CDR1 is GTSNPN, CDR2 SVGIG (reference sequence). V lost 3 bases to trimming and J lost 5 bases; unmatched junction nucleotides: 13. CDR3 protein: CAWSSTLAGGPRDTQYF. CDR3 DNA: TGTGCCTGGAGCTCAACCTTAGCGGGAGGGCCAAGAGATACGCAGTATTTT.

The V and J genes are TRBV6-6 and TRBJ1-2, with 10 positions matching TRBD1. Trimming removed 5 bases from V and 0 bases from J; junction bases left unmatched: 0. CDR1 is MNHNY, CDR2 SVGAGI, per germline (reference sequence). The CDR3 is 14 residues long. The CDR3 reads CASSGTGANYGYTF. The CDR3, as DNA: TGTGCCAGCAGTGGGACAGGGGCTAACTATGGCTACACCTTC.

In its sample, this clone was seen once. This sequence joins TRBV4-3 and TRBJ1-3; D is undetermined. Trimming took 1 base from V and 0 from J, leaving 10 bases between them. The CDR3 is made up of 16 amino acids. Germline CDR1 LGHNA, CDR2 YSLEER. CDR3 nucleotides: TGCGCCAGCAGCCAAGTCATCGGGCCCTCTGGAAACACCATATATTTT. Protein: CASSQVIGPSGNTIYF.

The chain recombines TRBV7-2 with TRBJ2-5; TRBD1 matches at 7 bases. The germline V gene has CDR1 SGHTA and CDR2 FQGNSA. The CDR3 consists of 14 residues. V gave up 4 bases and J gave up 1 base; unmatched junction bases: 3. This CDR3 is CASSSRTGQETQYF. CDR3 nucleotide sequence: TGTGCCAGCAGCTCCAGGACAGGCCAAGAGACCCAGTACTTC. The full variable domain, with the rest looked up from reference TRBV7-2 and TRBJ2-5, is GAGVSQSPSNKVTEKGKDVELRCDPISGHTALYWYRQSLGQGLEFLIYFQGNSAPDKSGLPSDRFSAERTGGSVSTLTIQRTQQEDSAVYLCASSSRTGQETQYFGPGTRLLVL.

The chain joins TRBV28 to TRBJ1-4; no firm D call. The CDR3 contains 12 residues. Germline CDR1 MDHEN, CDR2 SYDVKM. Trimming pared 7 bases from V and 6 bases from J, leaving 9 bases between. The CDR3 sequence is CASTSYHEKLFF. In nucleotides, the CDR3 is TGTGCCAGCACTTCTTATCATGAAAAACTGTTTTTT.

This chain connects TRBV18 to TRBJ2-3; unclear D gene. The CDR3 loop spans 13 amino acids. Germline CDR1 and CDR2: KGHSH and LQKENI. The ends were cut back, 4 bases at V and 0 bases at J, with 5 bases in the middle. CDR3 nucleotides: TGTGCCAGCTCACTTCTTAGCACAGATACGCAGTATTTT. Translating it yields CASSLLSTDTQYF.

This clone was observed a single time. J is TRBJ2-1 and V is TRBV28, with TRBD2 matching over 10 bases. J gave up 6 bases and V 1 base, and 6 bases lay outside the gene matches. The CDR3 sequence is 16 residues long. The V gene's germline CDR1 is MDHEN and CDR2 SYDVKM. CDR3 nucleotide sequence: TGTGCCAGCAGTTTATTTCGACAGCGGGAGGGCAATGAGCAGTTCTTC. Translation gives CASSLFRQREGNEQFF.

This clone occurred once. This chain links TRBV14 with TRBJ2-7; no reliable D call. The length of the CDR3 is 15 residues. Germline V gene lookup returns CDR1 SGHDN and CDR2 FVKESK. V was trimmed by 1 base and J by 2 bases, leaving 12 bases between them. CDR3 in DNA: TGTGCCAGCAGCCAAGTAGGTTCCTCTCCCTACGAGCAGTACTTC. Amino acid sequence: CASSQVGSSPYEQYF.

This rearrangement joins TRBV7-8 to TRBJ1-5; perhaps TRBD1 as D (6 bases). The germline CDR1 and CDR2 sequences are SGHVS and FQNEAQ. The CDR3 contains 14 residues. Trimming pared 4 bases from V and 6 bases from J, leaving 13 bases between. In DNA, the CDR3 is TGTGCCAGCAGCTCGCAGGGGATCGGTCAGCCCCAGCATTTT. Encoded protein: CASSSQGIGQPQHF.

This chain joins TRBV28 and TRBJ2-1, with 9 bases aligning to TRBD1. The CDR3 is made up of 15 amino acids. Trimming at V came to 8 bases and at J to 5 bases, leaving 10 bases not matched to a gene. Germline-derived CDR1 and CDR2 are MDHEN and SYDVKM. DNA for the CDR3: TGTGCCAGCTGCAAGAACAGGGGGCCTAACAATGAGCAGTTCTTC. Residues: CASCKNRGPNNEQFF.

This chain joins TRBV11-3 and TRBJ2-2; D call uncertain. This CDR3 spans 13 amino acids. V lost 1 base, J lost 5 bases, and 5 bases lay in between. Germline CDR1 reads SGHNT; CDR2 reads YENEEA. Here the CDR3 DNA reads TGTGCCAGCAGCTTAGGGCTTACCGGGGAGCTGTTTTTT. Translated: CASSLGLTGELFF.

This rearrangement joins TRBV19 to TRBJ2-1; TRBD2 agrees at 8 bases. V lost 1 base, J lost 8 bases, and 7 bases stayed unmatched. Germline-derived CDR1 and CDR2 are LNHDA and SQIVND (reference sequence). The CDR3 sequence is 15 residues long. The CDR3 region is CASSIAAGGGDEQFF. Here the CDR3 DNA reads TGTGCCAGTAGTATAGCGGCGGGGGGAGGCGATGAGCAGTTCTTC.

V is TRBV6-6 and J is TRBJ1-3, with D unclear. The V gene lost 3 bases and the J gene lost 1 base, with 7 bases spanning the gap. The V gene's germline CDR1 is MNHNY and CDR2 SVGAGI (reference sequence). The CDR3 totals 14 residues. CDR3: CASSYVRSGNTIYF. DNA of the CDR3: TGTGCCAGCAGTTATGTTAGGTCTGGAAACACCATATATTTT.

The gene calls are TRBV12-5 and TRBJ2-7; D is undetermined. V lost 7 bases, J lost 4 bases, and 14 bases lay in between. The CDR3 has 13 residues. Germline V lookup: CDR1 LGHNT, CDR2 FRNRAP. CDR3 amino acids: CASARDLGYEQYF. CDR3 nucleotides: TGTGCTAGTGCCCGCGACTTAGGGTACGAGCAGTACTTC.

As to this clone: The sample has other DNA sequences that encode this CDR3 too. The chain links TRBV28 to TRBJ1-2, with D hard to call. Trimming cost V 2 bases and J 4 bases, with 5 bases left between them. This CDR3 has 12 amino acids. Germline V gene lookup returns CDR1 MDHEN and CDR2 SYDVKM. The CDR3 nucleotides are TGTGCCAGCAGTTTAACCGGCTATGGCTACACCTTC. Residues: CASSLTGYGYTF.